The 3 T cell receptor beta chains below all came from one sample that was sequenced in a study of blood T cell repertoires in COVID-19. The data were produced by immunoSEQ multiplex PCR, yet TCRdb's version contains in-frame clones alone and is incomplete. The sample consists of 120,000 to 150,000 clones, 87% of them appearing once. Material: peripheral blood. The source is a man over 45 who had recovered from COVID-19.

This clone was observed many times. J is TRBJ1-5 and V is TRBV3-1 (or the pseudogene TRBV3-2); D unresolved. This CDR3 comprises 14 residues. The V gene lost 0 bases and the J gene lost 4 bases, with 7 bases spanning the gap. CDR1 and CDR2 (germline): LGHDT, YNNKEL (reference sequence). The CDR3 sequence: CASSQDFGNQPQHF. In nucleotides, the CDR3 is TGTGCCAGCAGCCAAGATTTCGGGAATCAGCCCCAGCATTTT.

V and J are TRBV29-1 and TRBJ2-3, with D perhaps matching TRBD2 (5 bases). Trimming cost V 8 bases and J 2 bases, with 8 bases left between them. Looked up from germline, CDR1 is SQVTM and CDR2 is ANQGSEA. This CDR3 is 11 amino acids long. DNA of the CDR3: TGCAGCACCGACTACACAGATACGCAGTATTTT. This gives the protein CSTDYTDTQYF.

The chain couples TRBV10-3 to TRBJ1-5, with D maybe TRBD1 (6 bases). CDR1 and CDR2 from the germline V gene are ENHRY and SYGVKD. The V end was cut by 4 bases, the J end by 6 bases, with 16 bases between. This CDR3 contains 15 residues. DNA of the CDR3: TGTGCCATCAGTGGGGGGGGCGCAGGGCGTCAGCCCCAGCATTTT. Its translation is CAISGGGAGRQPQHF.